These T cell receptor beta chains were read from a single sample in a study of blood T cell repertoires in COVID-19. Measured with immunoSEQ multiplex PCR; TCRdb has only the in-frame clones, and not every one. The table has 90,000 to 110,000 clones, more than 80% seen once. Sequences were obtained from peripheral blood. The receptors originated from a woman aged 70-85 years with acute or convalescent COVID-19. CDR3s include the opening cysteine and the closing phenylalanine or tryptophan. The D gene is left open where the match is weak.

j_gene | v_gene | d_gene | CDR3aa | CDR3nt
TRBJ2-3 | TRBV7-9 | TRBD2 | CASSPTGLAGPQYF | TGTGCCAGCAGCCCTACCGGACTAGCGGGTCCGCAGTATTTT
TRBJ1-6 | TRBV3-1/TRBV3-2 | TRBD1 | CASSPGTGGASPLHF | TGTGCCAGCAGCCCAGGGACAGGGGGCGCATCACCCCTCCACTTT
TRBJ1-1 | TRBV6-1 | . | CASSEARTESNEAFF | TGTGCCAGCAGTGAAGCACGAACGGAGTCGAATGAAGCTTTCTTT
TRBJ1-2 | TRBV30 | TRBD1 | CAWARDRNYGYTF | TGTGCCTGGGCCCGGGACAGAAACTATGGCTACACCTTC
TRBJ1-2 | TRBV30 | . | CAWKPTGNYGYTF | TGTGCCTGGAAACCCACAGGGAACTATGGCTACACCTTC
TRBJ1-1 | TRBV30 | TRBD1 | CAWSPGGSEAFF | TGTGCCTGGAGCCCAGGGGGCTCGGAAGCTTTCTTT
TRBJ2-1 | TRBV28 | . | CASSPKFLSSYNEQFF | TGTGCCAGCAGTCCTAAGTTCCTATCCTCCTACAATGAGCAGTTCTTC
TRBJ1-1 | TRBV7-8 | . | CAAGGRNTEAFF | TGTGCAGCCGGGGGGAGGAACACTGAAGCTTTCTTT
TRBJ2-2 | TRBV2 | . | CASSVTRNTGELFF | TGTGCCAGCAGTGTGACTAGGAACACCGGGGAGCTGTTTTTT
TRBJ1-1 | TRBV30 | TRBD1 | CAWSAGTGAQAFF | TGTGCCTGGAGTGCGGGAACAGGGGCGCAAGCTTTCTTT
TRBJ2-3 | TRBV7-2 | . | CASSFSKFSDTQYF | TGTGCCAGCAGCTTTAGTAAGTTCTCAGATACGCAGTATTTT
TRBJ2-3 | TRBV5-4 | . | CASSLDPGSPDTQYF | TGTGCCAGCAGCTTGGACCCAGGGTCCCCAGATACGCAGTATTTT